The 19 T cell receptor beta chains below were found in one sample sequenced in a study of blood T cell repertoires in COVID-19. Only in-frame clones appear in the TCRdb table, and some are missing; sequencing was by immunoSEQ multiplex PCR. The sample includes roughly 230,000 clones, around 81% of them seen just once. The source material was peripheral blood. These receptor sequences come from a man aged 50-60 years with active or convalescent COVID-19.

V is TRBV7-2 and J is TRBJ2-7, with 7 nucleotides matching TRBD2. This CDR3 comprises 14 residues. The germline V gene encodes CDR1 SGHTA and CDR2 FQGNSA. The V segment lost 5 bases and the J segment 5 bases; nucleotides outside the gene matches: 9. CDR3 amino acids: CASSTRTRINEQYF. CDR3 nucleotide sequence: TGTGCCAGCAGCACTCGGACTAGGATAAACGAGCAGTACTTC.

CDR3: CASRAPGLASTDTQYF. The DNA for the CDR3 is TGTGCCAGCAGGGCGCCGGGACTAGCGAGCACAGATACGCAGTATTTT. The gene calls are TRBV2 and TRBJ2-3; the match to TRBD2 covers 10 bases. There are 16 residues in the CDR3. Germline CDR1 and CDR2: SNHLY and FYNNEI. Unmatched junction bases numbered 6, after V lost 6 bases and J lost 0 bases.

This rearrangement joins TRBV11-2 to TRBJ2-3, with 8 bases fitting TRBD2. CDR1 is SGHAT and CDR2 is FQNNGV in the germline V gene. The V segment lost 1 base and the J segment 0 bases; nucleotides outside the gene matches: 3. CDR3 size: 16 residues. The CDR3 DNA follows: TGTGCCAGCAGCTTAGGCGGGGGGAGGAGCACAGATACGCAGTATTTT. It specifies CASSLGGGRSTDTQYF.

This clone turned up a few times. This rearrangement joins TRBV15 to TRBJ2-5; D possibly corresponds to TRBD2 (7 bases). Germline lookup yields CDR1 LNHNV and CDR2 YYDKDF (reference sequence). Trimming cost V 5 bases and J 5 bases, with 12 bases left between them. The CDR3 contains 13 residues. The CDR3 region has the DNA TGTGCCACCAGCCTAGGGGGAGGGGAGACCCAGTACTTC. This gives the protein CATSLGGGETQYF.

This sequence joins TRBV10-3 and TRBJ2-1; 8 bases map to TRBD1. Germline V gene lookup returns CDR1 ENHRY and CDR2 SYGVKD. This CDR3 comprises 16 residues. The ends lost 2 bases at V and 7 bases at J; junction bases unmatched: 10. The CDR3: CAISELGQGPKNEQFF. The CDR3 coding sequence is TGTGCCATCAGTGAGCTCGGACAGGGACCCAAGAATGAGCAGTTCTTC.

The genes are TRBV2 and TRBJ2-1; possibly TRBD2 for D (6 bases). Trimming cost V 6 bases and J 5 bases, with 14 bases left between them. Germline V gives CDR1 SNHLY, CDR2 FYNNEI. This CDR3 spans 14 amino acids. The CDR3 here is CASSTGLKDNEQFF. The CDR3 coding sequence is TGTGCCAGCAGCACGGGACTGAAAGACAATGAGCAGTTCTTC.

In this sample, this clone turned up once. The chain joins TRBV5-1 to TRBJ2-2, with 8 nucleotides matching TRBD2. CDR3 length equals 16 residues. V lost 4 bases, J lost 2 bases, and 7 bases stayed unmatched. Germline loops: CDR1 SGHRS, CDR2 YFSETQ. The CDR3 DNA reads TGCGCCAGCAGCACATTAGCGGGGAAAAACACCGGGGAGCTGTTTTTT. This gives the protein CASSTLAGKNTGELFF.

V gene TRBV29-1 combines with J gene TRBJ1-4; 7 bases align to TRBD1. CDR1 and CDR2 (germline): SQVTM, ANQGSEA. J was trimmed by 4 bases and V by 6 bases; bases with no gene match: 5. The CDR3 loop spans 13 amino acids. In nucleotides, the CDR3 is TGCAGCGTCAACAGGGGCGGTAATGAAAAACTGTTTTTT. Translated: CSVNRGGNEKLFF. Full variable domain (remainder filled in from reference TRBV29-1 and TRBJ1-4): SAVISQKPSRDICQRGTSLTIQCQVDSQVTMMFWYRQQPGQSLTLIATANQGSEATYESGFVIDKFPISRPNLTFSTLTVSNMSPEDSSIYLCSVNRGGNEKLFFGSGTQLSVL.

The rearrangement joins TRBV28 to TRBJ1-1; 7 bases fit TRBD1. Germline CDR1 and CDR2: MDHEN and SYDVKM. The CDR3 spans 12 residues. V lost 9 bases, J lost 3 bases, and 4 bases stayed unmatched. This CDR3 is CARRGRHTEAFF. The CDR3 bases are TGTGCCAGGAGGGGGCGTCACACTGAAGCTTTCTTT.

In this sample, this clone turned up once. This chain uses TRBV6-6 with TRBJ2-6; 10 nucleotides align to TRBD2. The CDR3 is made up of 16 amino acids. V gave up 2 bases and J gave up 4 bases; unmatched junction bases: 2. CDR1 and CDR2 (germline): MNHNY, SVGAGI (reference sequence). Here the CDR3 DNA reads TGTGCCAGCAGTTACCCGGGACTAGCGGGGGCCAACGTCCTGACTTTC. Residues: CASSYPGLAGANVLTF.

This CDR3 is CASREPWGTNEKLFF. CDR3 nucleotide sequence: TGTGCCAGCAGAGAACCGTGGGGCACTAATGAAAAACTGTTTTTT. The rearrangement links TRBV2 to TRBJ1-4; D is possibly TRBD1 (5 bases). Trimming shortened V by 6 bases and J by 2 bases, and 13 bases separated the two germline ends. The CDR3 is made up of 15 amino acids. Germline CDR1 is SNHLY and CDR2 is FYNNEI. The full variable domain, completed using reference TRBV2 and TRBJ1-4, is EPEVTQTPSHQVTQMGQEVILRCVPISNHLYFYWYRQILGQKVEFLVSFYNNEISEKSEIFDDQFSVERPDGSNFTLKIRSTKLEDSAMYFCASREPWGTNEKLFFGSGTQLSVL.

The gene calls are TRBV5-4 and TRBJ1-1; D unclear. Trimming removed 4 bases from V and 1 base from J, with 8 bases in between. The CDR3 contains 13 residues. Germline V gene sequence: CDR1 SGHNT, CDR2 YYREEE (reference sequence). Here the CDR3 reads CASSIDKNTEAFF. The CDR3 DNA reads TGTGCCAGCAGCATTGACAAGAACACTGAAGCTTTCTTT.

The V call is TRBV2, the J call TRBJ2-5; D might be TRBD1 (7 bases). The germline CDR1 and CDR2 sequences are SNHLY and FYNNEI. Trimming removed 8 bases from V and 3 bases from J, with 13 bases in between. The CDR3 spans 13 residues. CDR3 nucleotide sequence: TGTGCCAGCGCGCCCAGGGGGGAAGAGACCCAGTACTTC. Residues: CASAPRGEETQYF.

V usage is TRBV7-2 and J usage is TRBJ2-7; a weak D match, TRBD2 (6 bases). CDR3 length equals 15 residues. Trimming took 5 bases from V and 5 from J, leaving 19 bases between them. Looked up from germline, CDR1 is SGHTA and CDR2 is FQGNSA. CDR3 sequence: CASSRPLGGRNEQYF. CDR3 nucleotides: TGTGCCAGCAGCCGCCCCCTCGGAGGGAGGAACGAGCAGTACTTC.

The J gene is TRBJ1-2, the V gene TRBV5-6; D uncertain. Germline V gene lookup returns CDR1 SGHDT and CDR2 YYEEEE. The V and J ends lost 3 bases and 2 bases respectively, with 5 bases between them. This CDR3 contains 12 residues. In DNA, the CDR3 is TGTGCCAGCAGCTCCCCAAACTATGGCTACACCTTC. The encoded protein is CASSSPNYGYTF.

The V gene is TRBV7-6, the J gene TRBJ2-1, with TRBD1 identical over 8 bases. CDR1 SGHVS and CDR2 FNYEAQ come from the germline V gene. Trimming removed 0 bases from V and 4 bases from J; junction bases left unmatched: 5. The CDR3 totals 16 residues. CDR3 in amino acids: CASSLARTGGYNEQFF. The CDR3 DNA reads as TGTGCCAGCAGCTTAGCGCGCACAGGGGGGTACAATGAGCAGTTCTTC.

The genes are TRBV7-2 and TRBJ2-7; TRBD2 aligns across 10 bases. CDR1 SGHTA and CDR2 FQGNSA come from the germline V gene. Germline trimming cut 5 bases from V and 5 bases from J; bases unmatched to any gene: 9. CDR3 length: 15 residues. CDR3 sequence (DNA): TGTGCCAGCAGCCCATCTAGCGGGGGTAGCCACGAGCAGTACTTC. The encoded protein is CASSPSSGGSHEQYF.

The chain joins TRBV4-3 to TRBJ2-7; 10 bases agree with TRBD1. Trimming at V came to 3 bases and at J to 5 bases, leaving 4 bases not matched to a gene. This CDR3 spans 14 amino acids. In germline, CDR1 is LGHNA, CDR2 YSLEER. The CDR3: CASSQGQGLNEQYF. The DNA of the CDR3 is TGCGCCAGCAGCCAGGGACAGGGGCTGAACGAGCAGTACTTC.

For this clone: Other DNA sequences from this sample encode an identical CDR3 as well. This chain links TRBV7-9 with TRBJ1-4; 7 bases line up with TRBD1. The junction had 6 bases not matched to a gene; V was cut back by 5 bases and J by 3 bases. This CDR3 is 15 amino acids long. Germline CDR1 and CDR2: SEHNR and FQNEAQ (reference sequence). The CDR3 nucleotides read TGTGCCAGCAGCACCTCCGGGACAGCTAATGAAAAACTGTTTTTT. Translation gives CASSTSGTANEKLFF.